A selection of T cell receptor beta chains follows, all from one sample in a study of pediatric ulcerative colitis. TCRdb keeps only in-frame clones here, not all; method: immunoSEQ multiplex PCR. The sample lists about 36,000 clones, over 65% occurring once. Sequencing was done on a sample of blood. The receptors shown here come from a girl aged 10-17 years with moderate ulcerative colitis. The CDR3 runs from the conserved cysteine through the conserved F or W. Each record gives: D gene, clone size, J gene, V gene, CDR3 protein, CDR3 DNA. D genes are given only for firm matches. A row's size may be missing; if present it is once, few, many or a size class.

TRBD2 once TRBJ2-3 TRBV19 CASSRLGRGTSGEYPSTDTQYF TGTGCCAGTAGTAGGTTGGGCCGTGGGACTAGCGGGGAGTACCCTAGCACAGATACGCAGTATTTT
TRBD2 NA TRBJ2-3 TRBV11-2 CASSSRGGATTDTQYF TGTGCCAGCAGCTCCCGCGGGGGAGCTACCACAGATACGCAGTATTTT
TRBD2 NA TRBJ2-3 TRBV7-9 CASSLELAGQNTQYF TGTGCCAGCAGCTTAGAGCTAGCGGGGCAAAATACGCAGTATTTT
TRBD1 NA TRBJ2-6 TRBV5-1 CASSSLGQGGMRPGANVLTF TGCGCCAGCAGCTCCCTTGGACAGGGAGGCATGAGGCCTGGGGCCAACGTCCTGACTTTC
NA NA TRBJ1-5 TRBV28 CASRGPGSNQPQHF TGTGCCAGCAGGGGGCCGGGAAGCAATCAGCCCCAGCATTTT
NA NA TRBJ1-3 TRBV18 CASSPLESGNTIYF TGTGCCAGCTCACCACTGGAATCTGGAAACACCATATATTTT
TRBD1 NA TRBJ1-2 TRBV5-6 CASRLQGGGYTF TGTGCCAGCAGACTGCAGGGGGGTGGCTACACCTTC
NA NA TRBJ2-7 TRBV2 CASSEADSYEQYF TGTGCCAGCAGTGAGGCGGACTCCTACGAGCAGTACTTC
NA NA TRBJ2-7 TRBV13 CASSYRATGVYEQYF TGTGCCAGCAGTTACAGGGCAACTGGCGTGTACGAGCAGTACTTC
NA NA TRBJ2-1 TRBV7-8 CASSHLRDVPGEQFF TGTGCCAGCAGCCATTTGAGGGATGTGCCGGGGGAGCAGTTCTTC
TRBD2 NA TRBJ2-1 TRBV7-8 CASSARTSGRTYNEQFF TGTGCCAGCAGCGCCCGGACTAGCGGGAGAACCTACAATGAGCAGTTCTTC
NA NA TRBJ1-5 TRBV19 CATRRGGLSNQPQHF TGTGCCACTCGGAGAGGGGGACTTAGCAATCAGCCCCAGCATTTT
NA NA TRBJ1-1 TRBV6-5 CASSYGGTEAFF TGTGCCAGCAGTTACGGGGGGACTGAAGCTTTCTTT
TRBD2 once TRBJ2-7 TRBV10-2 CASSEVGGYYEQYF TGCGCCAGCAGTGAGGTGGGAGGGTACTACGAGCAGTACTTC
TRBD2 NA TRBJ2-1 TRBV9 CASSVVTTSGYNEQFF TGTGCCAGCAGCGTAGTTACGACTAGCGGTTACAATGAGCAGTTCTTC
NA once TRBJ2-2 TRBV30 CAWSVYRPGELFF TGTGCCTGGAGTGTTTACAGGCCCGGGGAGCTGTTTTTT